This entry lists 18 T cell receptor beta chains sequenced from one sample in a study of Tregs in tolerant kidney transplant recipients. Only in-frame clones appear in the TCRdb table, and some are missing; sequencing was by immunoSEQ multiplex PCR. The sample carries under 85,000 clones, 70% to 90% recorded once. The material sequenced was CD4+ T cells from blood, taken before the transplant. The receptors shown here come from a human donor who received a combined kidney and bone marrow transplant.

The genes are TRBV9 and TRBJ1-1; TRBD1 matches at 8 bases. The V gene's germline CDR1 is SGDLS and CDR2 YYNGEE. CDR3 length: 17 amino acids. V gave up 0 bases and J gave up 6 bases; unmatched junction bases: 13. The CDR3 sequence is CASSVDGEAGQVAEAFF. The DNA of the CDR3 is TGTGCCAGCAGCGTAGATGGGGAAGCGGGACAGGTGGCTGAAGCTTTCTTT. Drawing the rest from reference TRBV9 and TRBJ1-1, the complete variable domain is DSGVTQTPKHLITATGQRVTLRCSPRSGDLSVYWYQQSLDQGLQFLIQYYNGEERAKGNILERFSAQQFPDLHSELNLSSLELGDSALYFCASSVDGEAGQVAEAFFGQGTRLTVV.

The rearrangement uses TRBV10-3 and TRBJ2-5; D perhaps matches TRBD2 (6 bases). Germline V gene data show CDR1 as ENHRY and CDR2 as SYGVKD. The CDR3 totals 12 residues. The V end lost 8 bases, the J end lost 4 bases, and 11 bases lay between the germline ends. CDR3 in DNA: TGTGCCATCGCGGGGCGAGGAGAGACCCAGTACTTC. As protein: CAIAGRGETQYF.

CDR3 amino acids: CASCSGGGWNEQFF. The CDR3 nucleotides read TGTGCCAGCTGTTCGGGAGGGGGGTGGAATGAGCAGTTCTTC. The chain is built from TRBV28 and TRBJ2-1; TRBD2 matches at 8 bases. The trim removed 8 bases at V and 7 bases at J, leaving 10 bases unmatched. Germline CDR1 and CDR2: MDHEN and SYDVKM. This CDR3 has 14 residues.

J is TRBJ2-2 and V is TRBV9, with 13 bases aligning to TRBD2. This CDR3 has 17 residues. The germline V gene has CDR1 SGDLS and CDR2 YYNGEE. The ends lost 2 bases at V and 7 bases at J; junction bases unmatched: 8. The CDR3 spells CASSVPGTSGTDGELFF. The CDR3 coding sequence is TGTGCCAGCAGCGTCCCCGGGACTAGCGGGACTGACGGGGAGCTGTTTTTT.

The V gene is TRBV5-5, the J gene TRBJ2-1; 8 bases agree with TRBD1. The V gene's germline CDR1 is SGHKS and CDR2 YYEKEE (reference sequence). The CDR3 runs to 16 residues. J lost 6 bases, V lost 3 bases, and 11 bases had no gene match. CDR3 amino acids: CASSSRRTGFFNEQFF. CDR3 coding DNA: TGTGCCAGCAGCTCTAGAAGGACAGGGTTCTTCAATGAGCAGTTCTTC.

CDR3 region: CASSLSQGGNTEAFF. The CDR3 DNA is TGTGCCAGCAGTCTTTCTCAGGGAGGGAACACTGAAGCTTTCTTT. This chain links TRBV28 with TRBJ1-1; D perhaps matches TRBD1 (5 bases). Between the trimmed V and J ends, which lost 5 bases and 1 base, there was a span of 14 bases. The germline V gene encodes CDR1 MDHEN and CDR2 SYDVKM. This CDR3 contains 15 residues. Full variable domain (outside the CDR3, taken from reference TRBV28 and TRBJ1-1): DVKVTQSSRYLVKRTGEKVFLECVQDMDHENMFWYRQDPGLGLRLIYFSYDVKMKEKGDIPEGYSVSREKKERFSLILESASTNQTSMYLCASSLSQGGNTEAFFGQGTRLTVV.

The gene calls are TRBV19 and TRBJ2-7; TRBD2 matches at 11 bases. CDR1 LNHDA and CDR2 SQIVND come from the germline V gene (reference sequence). V shed 3 bases and J 2 bases; nucleotides not matched to a gene: 12. This CDR3 is built from 18 residues. The CDR3 nucleotides are TGTGCCAGTAGTATGGCGCCTAGCGGGAGGTCTACCCCCTACGAGCAGTACTTC. Amino acids: CASSMAPSGRSTPYEQYF.

CDR3 loop: CASSYRGKGYEQYF. The CDR3 DNA sequence: TGTGCCAGCAGTTACAGGGGTAAAGGTTACGAGCAGTACTTC. This chain uses TRBV6-5 with TRBJ2-7, with a tentative D call TRBD1 (5 bases). Germline V gene sequence: CDR1 MNHEY, CDR2 SVGAGI. CDR3 length equals 14 residues. With 2 bases removed from V and 4 bases from J, the gap between germline ends came to 12 bases.

The chain carries TRBV30 and TRBJ1-2; D remains ambiguous. CDR1 is GTSNPN, CDR2 SVGIG, per germline (reference sequence). V gave up 0 bases and J gave up 7 bases, with 9 bases separating them. This CDR3 spans 12 amino acids. The DNA for the CDR3 is TGTGCCTGGAGTGTAGTGGCAGGTGGCTACACCTTC. As protein: CAWSVVAGGYTF. The full variable domain, with the rest looked up from reference TRBV30 and TRBJ1-2, is SQTIHQWPATLVQPVGSPLSLECTVEGTSNPNLYWYRQAAGRGLQLLFYSVGIGQISSEVPQNLSASRPQDRQFILSSKKLLLSDSGFYLCAWSVVAGGYTFGSGTRLTVV.

The V and J genes are TRBV7-6 and TRBJ1-5, with 8 nucleotides matching TRBD1. The V segment lost 4 bases and the J segment 5 bases; nucleotides outside the gene matches: 7. The CDR3 has 15 residues. CDR1 and CDR2 (germline): SGHVS, FNYEAQ. CDR3 nucleotides: TGTGCCAGCAGCTCCGGACAGGGCGCACATCAGCCCCAGCATTTT. This codes for CASSSGQGAHQPQHF. Full variable domain (remainder filled in from reference TRBV7-6 and TRBJ1-5): GAGVSQSPRYKVTKRGQDVALRCDPISGHVSLYWYRQALGQGPEFLTYFNYEAQQDKSGLPNDRFSAERPEGSISTLTIQRTEQRDSAMYRCASSSGQGAHQPQHFGDGTRLSIL.

The rearrangement uses TRBV6-5 and TRBJ2-7; possibly TRBD2 for D (6 bases). The V gene's germline CDR1 is MNHEY and CDR2 SVGAGI. The length of the CDR3 is 13 residues. V was pared by 6 bases and J by 4 bases, with 13 bases between. The CDR3 here is CASRSSVLYEQYF. Written as DNA, the CDR3 is TGTGCCAGCAGGTCTAGCGTTTTGTACGAGCAGTACTTC.

V is TRBV11-2 and J is TRBJ1-1, with D unclear. In germline, CDR1 is SGHAT, CDR2 FQNNGV. The CDR3 length is 14 residues. The ends were cut back, 3 bases at V and 5 bases at J, with 13 bases in the middle. DNA of the CDR3: TGTGCCAGCAGCTTCATTCCGGCCGGGACTGAAGCTTTCTTT. As protein: CASSFIPAGTEAFF.

V is TRBV6-1 and J is TRBJ2-3, with TRBD2 as a possible D gene (6 bases). V was clipped by 2 bases and J by 4 bases, with 16 bases between them. There are 16 residues in the CDR3. Looked up from germline, CDR1 is MNHNS and CDR2 is SASEGT. CDR3 nucleotide sequence: TGTGCCAGCAGTGAAAATCGACCCGGGGGATCAGATACGCAGTATTTT. This sequence encodes CASSENRPGGSDTQYF.

The CDR3 DNA reads TGTGCCAGCAGCCAGTCCCCGACAGTAGCTAACTATGGCTACACCTTC. It encodes CASSQSPTVANYGYTF. The chain couples TRBV4-2 to TRBJ1-2; D is possibly TRBD1 (5 bases). Germline lookup yields CDR1 LGHNA and CDR2 YNFKEQ. The CDR3 extends over 16 amino acids. Trimming pared 3 bases from V and 0 bases from J, leaving 14 bases between.

This clone was found once. In DNA form, the CDR3 reads TGTGCCAGCAGCTTGGGGACAGTCATGCAGCTGGGCTACACCTTC. Amino acid sequence: CASSLGTVMQLGYTF. The V and J genes are TRBV5-8 and TRBJ1-2; D may be TRBD1 (6 bases). CDR3 length: 15 residues. Trimming left V 0 bases short and J 8 bases short, with 17 bases between. From germline, CDR1 is SGHTS and CDR2 YDEGEE.

The chain uses TRBV5-6 and TRBJ2-7; D is unresolved. Trimming shortened V by 4 bases and J by 3 bases, and 14 bases separated the two germline ends. Germline-derived CDR1 and CDR2 are SGHDT and YYEEEE. The CDR3 is made up of 14 amino acids. The CDR3 region has the DNA TGTGCCAGCAGCCCCGGCCTCGGAGTCTACGAGCAGTACTTC. It specifies CASSPGLGVYEQYF.

This chain connects TRBV5-1 to TRBJ2-7, with TRBD1 matching over 12 bases. The CDR3 has 17 residues. With 3 bases clipped from V and 4 bases from J, the junction kept 11 bases outside the gene matches. Germline V CDR1 and CDR2: SGHRS, YFSETQ. The CDR3 region has the DNA TGCGCCAGCAGCTCCGGGACAGGGGGCACCCCGGGTTACGAGCAGTACTTC. Translated, it gives CASSSGTGGTPGYEQYF.

The chain combines TRBV2 with TRBJ2-3, with a weak D call TRBD2 (5 bases). The CDR3 has 12 residues. The V gene lost 8 bases and the J gene lost 2 bases, with 8 bases spanning the gap. Germline CDR1 is SNHLY and CDR2 is FYNNEI. The CDR3 DNA sequence: TGTGCCAGCCGGGGTGACACAGATACGCAGTATTTT. As protein: CASRGDTDTQYF.